What follows are 18 T cell receptor beta chains derived from one specimen sequenced in a study of response to subunit inactivated influenza vaccine. Using its own MiXCR run on the RT-PCR reads, TCRdb lists one record per CDR3 protein. The data contain 550,000 to 600,000 distinct CDR3 sequences, about 10% of them singletons. The material was PBMCs from blood, obtained on the day of vaccination. Receptor source: a man aged 50 to 60 who received an inactivated influenza vaccine.

This clonotype was recorded at least ten times. The chain employs TRBV5-1 and TRBJ2-2; D remains unclear. V was shortened by 4 bases and J by 2 bases, with 15 bases between the two germline ends. The germline V gene encodes CDR1 SGHRS and CDR2 YFSETQ. CDR3 length: 16 residues. The CDR3 spells CASSLDRNLNTGELFF. The CDR3 DNA reads as TGCGCCAGCAGCCTCGACCGAAACTTAAACACCGGGGAGCTGTTTTTT.

This clonotype was counted ten times or more. The CDR3 coding sequence is TGCGCCAGCAGCCAAGACGCCGTCAGGCTCAACTCTGGAAACACCATATATTTT. Protein product: CASSQDAVRLNSGNTIYF. This chain uses TRBV4-3 with TRBJ1-3; D is uncertain. V was trimmed by 0 bases and J by 0 bases, leaving 15 bases between them. CDR3 length: 18 residues. Germline-derived CDR1 and CDR2 are LGHNA and YSLEER.

The rearrangement joins TRBV6-2 or TRBV6-3 to TRBJ1-2; 8 nucleotides agree with TRBD1. J was trimmed by 5 bases and V by 4 bases; bases with no gene match: 3. Germline V gene sequence: CDR1 MNHEY, CDR2 SVGEGT. The CDR3 runs to 13 residues. CDR3 in amino acids: CASSSGQDYGYTF. DNA for the CDR3: TGTGCCAGCAGTTCGGGACAGGATTATGGCTACACCTTC.

This chain uses TRBV3-1 with TRBJ2-2, with D perhaps TRBD1 or TRBD2 (7 bases each). The CDR3 contains 15 residues. CDR1 LGHDT and CDR2 YNNKEL come from the germline V gene (reference sequence). The V and J ends lost 8 bases and 7 bases respectively, with 20 bases between them. The CDR3 sequence is CASGGRGLSGGELFF. The CDR3 DNA reads as TGTGCCAGCGGAGGGAGGGGGCTTTCTGGCGGGGAGCTGTTTTTT.

Only a few counts were recorded for this clonotype. The chain joins TRBV7-2 to TRBJ1-4; D might be TRBD1 (5 bases). V was clipped by 4 bases and J by 3 bases, with 9 bases between them. The CDR3 runs 14 residues. Germline-derived CDR1 and CDR2 are SGHTA and FQGNSA. The CDR3 DNA follows: TGTGCCAGCAGCTCGGGGCTGCCTAATGAAAAACTGTTTTTT. Translation gives CASSSGLPNEKLFF. The variable domain in full, with the rest retrieved from reference TRBV7-2 and TRBJ1-4, is GAGVSQSPSNKVTEKGKDVELRCDPISGHTALYWYRQSLGQGLEFLIYFQGNSAPDKSGLPSDRFSAERTGGSVSTLTIQRTQQEDSAVYLCASSSGLPNEKLFFGSGTQLSVL.

This clonotype was observed many times. The chain joins TRBV28 to TRBJ2-5; D unclear. This CDR3 region has 13 residues. Looked up from germline, CDR1 is MDHEN and CDR2 is SYDVKM. V lost 5 bases and J 7 bases, leaving 14 bases between the germline ends. This CDR3 reads CASSPVGMGTQYF. The CDR3 DNA reads TGTGCCAGCAGTCCCGTAGGGATGGGGACCCAGTACTTC.

This clonotype was seen repeatedly, ten times or more. The chain uses TRBV29-1 and TRBJ2-5; tentative D call: TRBD2 (5 bases). Germline lookup yields CDR1 SQVTM and CDR2 ANQGSEA. The CDR3 length is 13 residues. CDR3 coding DNA: TGCAGTATCAGGTGGGGAGTCCAAGAGACCCAGTACTTC. It specifies CSIRWGVQETQYF.

This clonotype was counted at least ten times. The genes are TRBV29-1 and TRBJ2-3; D is unresolved. CDR1 and CDR2 from the germline V gene are SQVTM and ANQGSEA. V lost 8 bases and J 2 bases, leaving 5 bases between the germline ends. The CDR3 sequence is 10 residues long. The CDR3 is CSSYTDTQYF. CDR3 coding DNA: TGCAGCAGTTACACAGATACGCAGTATTTT.

The chain recombines TRBV6-5 with TRBJ2-3; 8 bases align to TRBD2. The V gene end was trimmed by 2 bases and the J gene end by 3 bases; junction bases not matched to a gene: 7. The germline gives CDR1 MNHEY, CDR2 SVGAGI. This CDR3 has 16 residues. The CDR3 region is CASSYGVAGWTDTQYF. Written as DNA, the CDR3 is TGTGCCAGCAGTTACGGGGTAGCGGGGTGGACAGATACGCAGTATTTT.

The genes are TRBV7-9 and TRBJ2-5, with 10 positions matching TRBD1. CDR1 is SEHNR, CDR2 FQNEAQ, per germline (reference sequence). The CDR3 is 16 residues long. V dropped 4 bases and J dropped 4; count of bases not matched to a gene: 9. The CDR3 protein is CASSSIPGQGRETQYF. The CDR3 DNA reads TGTGCCAGCAGCTCGATACCGGGACAGGGGCGAGAGACCCAGTACTTC.

This clonotype was recorded many times. V is TRBV14 and J is TRBJ2-5; D uncertain. This CDR3 comprises 14 residues. CDR1 is SGHDN, CDR2 FVKESK, per germline. V lost 1 base, J lost 5 bases, and 11 bases lay in between. CDR3 region: CASSQGARSETQYF. Written as DNA, the CDR3 is TGTGCCAGCAGCCAAGGGGCCCGTAGTGAGACCCAGTACTTC.

The J gene is TRBJ2-3, the V gene TRBV5-1; 8 bases fit TRBD2. CDR1 and CDR2 from the germline V gene are SGHRS and YFSETQ. The length of the CDR3 is 18 residues. The V gene end was trimmed by 0 bases and the J gene end by 2 bases; junction bases not matched to a gene: 11. The DNA for the CDR3 is TGCGCCAGCAGCTTGGGGAGCGGGGGCAAGGACTACACAGATACGCAGTATTTT. Its protein is CASSLGSGGKDYTDTQYF. Full variable domain (rest looked up from reference TRBV5-1 and TRBJ2-3): KAGVTQTPRYLIKTRGQQVTLSCSPISGHRSVSWYQQTPGQGLQFLFEYFSETQRNKGNFPGRFSGRQFSNSRSEMNVSTLELGDSALYLCASSLGSGGKDYTDTQYFGPGTRLTVL.

This clonotype was counted once. At one of its ends the junction is not consistent with the germline gene, which may arise from a read error. This chain connects TRBV5-5 to TRBJ2-5; 9 bases are a match to TRBD2. Germline-derived CDR1 and CDR2 are SGHKS and YYEKEE (reference sequence). This CDR3 comprises 15 residues. The CDR3 nucleotides are TGTGCCAGCAGCTTGTCCGGGACTAGCTTGGAGACCAAGTACTTC. Its protein product is CASSLSGTSLETKYF.

J is TRBJ2-3 and V is TRBV20-1; 13 bases fit TRBD2. The CDR3 totals 15 residues. V shed 5 bases, J shed 9 bases, and the junction held 11 bases outside the gene matches. Germline lookup yields CDR1 DFQATT and CDR2 SNEGSKA (reference sequence). CDR3 nucleotides: TGCAGTGCTGCCCACCCCGGGACTAGCGGGGCCACGCAGTATTTT. Translation gives CSAAHPGTSGATQYF.

This clonotype showed up just a few times. The V and J genes are TRBV27 and TRBJ2-5; 12 bases are a match to TRBD2. The CDR3 runs 14 residues. In germline, CDR1 is MNHEY, CDR2 SMNVEV (reference sequence). After removal of 10 bases from V and 5 bases from J, the junction contained 8 bases not matched to a gene. The CDR3 nucleotides are TGTGCCACCCGACTAGCGGGAGTTAGTGAGACCCAGTACTTC. It specifies CATRLAGVSETQYF.

This clonotype occurred a few times. V is TRBV7-9 and J is TRBJ2-4, with a tentative D call TRBD2 (5 bases). Between the trimmed V and J ends, which lost 1 base and 1 base, there was a span of 8 bases. This CDR3 has 15 residues. Germline V gives CDR1 SEHNR, CDR2 FQNEAQ (reference sequence). CDR3 nucleotide sequence: TGTGCCAGCAGCTTAGGAGGGTCGGCCAAAAACATTCAGTACTTC. The encoded protein is CASSLGGSAKNIQYF. Drawing the rest from reference TRBV7-9 and TRBJ2-4, the complete variable domain is DTGVSQNPRHKITKRGQNVTFRCDPISEHNRLYWYRQTLGQGPEFLTYFQNEAQLEKSRLLSDRFSAERPKGSFSTLEIQRTEQGDSAMYLCASSLGGSAKNIQYFGAGTRLSVL.

This clonotype was picked up many times. This sequence joins TRBV6-1 and TRBJ2-7; tentative D call: TRBD1 (6 bases). Germline V gene sequence: CDR1 MNHNS, CDR2 SASEGT. V was shortened by 7 bases and J by 2 bases, with 18 bases between the two germline ends. The CDR3 has 15 residues. The CDR3, as DNA: TGTGCCAGCAACCGTGAACAGGGTGAGACCTACGAGCAGTACTTC. Protein: CASNREQGETYEQYF.

The rearrangement joins TRBV12-3 or TRBV12-4 to TRBJ2-7; no clear D. The CDR3 runs 13 residues. V was cut by 2 bases and J by 2 bases, with 7 bases left in between. CDR3 nucleotides: TGTGCCAGCAGTTTAAATGGGCCCTACGAGCAGTACTTC. Amino acids: CASSLNGPYEQYF.